The TCR beta chain described here comes from a study of vaccination and CD4 T cells after COVID-19. On the study more broadly: Blood was drawn a median roughly 66 days post second dose, range 14 to 241.

Regarding treatment: roughly nine-day PBMC culture with coronavirus spike peptide pools or control peptides (ViraFEST assay). CD4+ T lymphocytes from the unexposed donor were collected before the COVID-19 pandemic (2011-2018). As for this clonotype: Its antigen is still unknown.

The Oncomine TCR Beta short-read assay sequenced DNA from cultured CD4+ T cells. TCRdb passed the PCR reads through MiXCR, listing each CDR3 protein once. The top ten clones hold about two fifths of a sample with around 6,100 distinct CDR3 sequences, over 40% of them seen once. Sequences were obtained from CD4+ T cells from blood, cultured in vitro. This TCR was recovered from a human donor in good health.

Written as DNA, the CDR3 is TGTGCCAGTAGCTTAGACAGGGTGGGCCAGCCCCAGCATTTT. Translating it yields CASSLDRVGQPQHF. The J gene is TRBJ1-5, the V gene TRBV19; 7 bases match TRBD1. Germline loops: CDR1 LNHDA, CDR2 SQIVND (reference sequence). CDR3 length: 14 residues. V gave up 6 bases and J gave up 7 bases; unmatched junction bases: 9.